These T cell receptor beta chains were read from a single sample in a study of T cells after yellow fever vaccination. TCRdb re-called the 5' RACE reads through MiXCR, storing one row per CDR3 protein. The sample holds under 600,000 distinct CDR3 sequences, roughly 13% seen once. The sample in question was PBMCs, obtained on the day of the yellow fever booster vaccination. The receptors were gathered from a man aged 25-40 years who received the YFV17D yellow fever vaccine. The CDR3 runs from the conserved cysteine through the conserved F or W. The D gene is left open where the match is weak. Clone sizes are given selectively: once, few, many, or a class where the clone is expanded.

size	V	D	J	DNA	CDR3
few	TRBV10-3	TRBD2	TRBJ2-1	TGTGCCATCAGTGAGCCGGGCCGGACTAGCGGGAACAATGAGCAGTTCTTC	CAISEPGRTSGNNEQFF
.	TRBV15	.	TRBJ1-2	TGTGCCACCAGCAGAGATAAAGGTGCCTCCTGGGATGGCTACACCTTC	CATSRDKGASWDGYTF
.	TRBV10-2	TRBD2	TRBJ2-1	TGCGCCAGTTCAAGACGGACTAGCGGGATCCAGCATGAGCAGTCCTTC	CASSRRTSGIQHEQSF
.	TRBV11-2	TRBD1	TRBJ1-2	TGTGCCAGCAGCTTATGGGCGCTGGGTGGGACAGGGGGTTTTGGCTACACCTTC	CASSLWALGGTGGFGYTF
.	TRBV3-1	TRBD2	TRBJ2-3	TGTGCCAGCAGCCCCCGACTAGCAAATACGCAGTATTTT	CASSPRLANTQYF
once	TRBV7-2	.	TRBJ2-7	TGTGCCAGCAGCTTAGTGGGGGCGGGCCCCTACGAGCAGTACTTC	CASSLVGAGPYEQYF
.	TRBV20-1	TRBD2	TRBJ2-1	TGCACTCCGGGACTAGCGGAAACCAATGAGCAGTTCTTC	CTPGLAETNEQFF
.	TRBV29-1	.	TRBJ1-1	TGCAGCGTTAAAGGTACTATGAACACTGAAGCTTTCTTT	CSVKGTMNTEAFF
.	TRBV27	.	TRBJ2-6	TGTGCCAGCAGTTTATCGCAGTTAACCGGGGCCAACGTCCTGACTTTC	CASSLSQLTGANVLTF
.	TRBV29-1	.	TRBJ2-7	TGCAGCGTTGTAACAGGCTTGGGCGAGCAGTACTTC	CSVVTGLGEQYF
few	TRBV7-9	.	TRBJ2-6	TGTGCCAGCAGCCCCGTCCCATCCTCTGGGGCCAACGTCCTGACTTTC	CASSPVPSSGANVLTF
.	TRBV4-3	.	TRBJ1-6	TGCGCCAGCAGCCAAGGGGGCGCGGGTAATTCACCCCTCCACTTT	CASSQGGAGNSPLHF
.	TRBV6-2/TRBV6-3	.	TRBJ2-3	TGTGCCAGCAGCCCCCGGGCTGTAGGAGATACGCAGTATTTT	CASSPRAVGDTQYF
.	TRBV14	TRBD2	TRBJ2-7	TGTGCCAGCAGCCCTTATGGACTAGCATCATCCTACGAGCAGTACTTC	CASSPYGLASSYEQYF
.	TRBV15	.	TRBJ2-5	TGTGCCACCAGCAACATCCGGCTCGGAGAGACCCAGTACTTC	CATSNIRLGETQYF